One sample yielded the 11 T cell receptor beta chains listed below, sequenced in a study of blood T cell repertoires in COVID-19. TCRdb's table, derived via immunoSEQ multiplex PCR, lists solely in-frame clones and lacks some. The sample carries under 200,000 clones, roughly 90% recorded once. The sample taken for sequencing was PBMCs or T cells enriched from blood (not recorded which). These receptors were obtained from a woman between 50 and 59 years old who had recovered from COVID-19.

V gene TRBV7-9 combines with J gene TRBJ1-2; 9 nucleotides align to TRBD1. Trimming cost V 6 bases and J 4 bases; bases outside gene matches: 3. The germline gives CDR1 SEHNR, CDR2 FQNEAQ (reference sequence). The CDR3 contains 13 residues. The CDR3 DNA reads as TGTGCCAGCAGGGGACAGGGAGGCTATGGCTACACCTTC. This gives the protein CASRGQGGYGYTF.

This chain connects TRBV19 to TRBJ2-2, with a weak D call TRBD2 (6 bases). V shed 2 bases and J shed 6 bases, with 13 bases lying between them. There are 15 residues in the CDR3. CDR1 LNHDA and CDR2 SQIVND come from the germline V gene (reference sequence). Here the CDR3 reads CASSIRAWGAGELFF. CDR3 DNA: TGTGCCAGTAGTATAAGGGCTTGGGGGGCCGGGGAGCTGTTTTTT.

The chain uses TRBV4-3 and TRBJ1-4; the D gene is possibly TRBD1 (5 bases). Trimming pared 1 base from V and 3 bases from J, leaving 12 bases between. From germline, CDR1 is LGHNA and CDR2 YSLEER. CDR3 length: 16 residues. CDR3 region: CASSQGGVTANEKLFF. CDR3 DNA sequence: TGCGCCAGCAGCCAAGGGGGGGTTACAGCTAATGAAAAACTGTTTTTT.

The rearrangement joins TRBV10-2 to TRBJ2-4, with TRBD2 as a possible D gene (5 bases). This CDR3 is 16 amino acids long. Per the germline V gene, CDR1 is WSHSY and CDR2 is SAAADI. V was shortened by 8 bases and J by 0 bases, with 17 bases between the two germline ends. The CDR3 DNA is TGCGCCAGCGCCGCTCCGGGAACCCTAGCCAAAAACATTCAGTACTTC. It translates to CASAAPGTLAKNIQYF.

For the CDR3, the DNA is TGTGCCAGCAGCTTAGAGGGGACAGGGTACGGCTACACCTTC. It codes for CASSLEGTGYGYTF. The chain is built from TRBV7-9 and TRBJ1-2; 9 nucleotides match TRBD1. The CDR3 contains 14 residues. The V and J ends lost 1 base and 8 bases, in that order; junction bases with no gene match: 5. CDR1 is SEHNR and CDR2 is FQNEAQ in the germline V gene (reference sequence).

The V call is TRBV7-2, the J call TRBJ2-7; 8 bases are a match to TRBD1. The length of the CDR3 is 16 residues. CDR1 and CDR2 from the germline V gene are SGHTA and FQGNSA. Trimming at V came to 6 bases and at J to 6 bases, leaving 16 bases not matched to a gene. CDR3 bases: TGTGCCAGCAGTTCTCCTTTTGGACAGGGAACGACCGAGCAGTACTTC. Protein sequence: CASSSPFGQGTTEQYF.

This chain joins TRBV24-1 and TRBJ2-5; weak D call: TRBD2 (6 bases). From germline, CDR1 is KGHDR and CDR2 SFDVKD. V lost 3 bases, J lost 1 base, and 11 bases lay in between. The CDR3 has 15 amino acids. The CDR3 here is CATSDPRDFQETQYF. In DNA form, the CDR3 reads TGTGCCACCAGTGATCCCCGGGACTTCCAAGAGACCCAGTACTTC.

The rearrangement joins TRBV19 to TRBJ2-1; weak D call: TRBD2 (6 bases). Trimming left V 10 bases short and J 4 bases short, with 11 bases between. This CDR3 has 12 amino acids. Looked up from germline, CDR1 is LNHDA and CDR2 is SQIVND (reference sequence). The CDR3 here is CATLGLYNEQFF. The CDR3 DNA is TGTGCCACCCTTGGACTATACAATGAGCAGTTCTTC. The whole variable domain, remainder taken from reference TRBV19 and TRBJ2-1, is DGGITQSPKYLFRKEGQNVTLSCEQNLNHDAMYWYRQDPGQGLRLIYYSQIVNDFQKGDIAEGYSVSREKKESFPLTVTSAQKNPTAFYLCATLGLYNEQFFGPGTRLTVL.

The V gene is TRBV6-2 or TRBV6-3, the J gene TRBJ2-3; maybe TRBD2 (5 bases). V gave up 6 bases and J gave up 5 bases, with 21 bases separating them. Germline lookup yields CDR1 MNHEY and CDR2 SVGEGT. The CDR3 contains 16 residues. The chain's CDR3 is CASSRRRTSDGDTQYF. CDR3 in DNA: TGTGCCAGCAGCCGGAGACGAACTAGTGATGGAGATACGCAGTATTTT.

The V call is TRBV6-5, the J call TRBJ1-1, with TRBD1 matching 8 bases. V was clipped by 3 bases and J by 5 bases; unmatched bases: 8. Germline V gene data show CDR1 as MNHEY and CDR2 as SVGAGI. This CDR3 spans 15 amino acids. CDR3 bases: TGTGCCAGCAGTTATGAAGGACAGGGATTGACTGAAGCTTTCTTT. The encoded protein is CASSYEGQGLTEAFF.

This clone was detected only once. V is TRBV29-1 and J is TRBJ2-1, with 13 bases fitting TRBD2. This CDR3 is 20 amino acids long. From germline, CDR1 is SQVTM and CDR2 ANQGSEA. V was clipped by 4 bases and J by 3 bases; unmatched bases: 18. The CDR3: CSVVSPRLAGGSRIYNEQFF. The CDR3 DNA follows: TGCAGCGTTGTAAGTCCGCGACTAGCGGGGGGATCGAGAATCTACAATGAGCAGTTCTTC.